The 5 T cell receptor beta chains below come from one sample, sequenced in a study of blood T cell repertoires in COVID-19. Profiled with immunoSEQ multiplex PCR; TCRdb holds only in-frame clones, not every one. Among tens of thousands of clones listed, about nine tenths were seen once. The sequenced material came from peripheral blood. The receptors stem from an elderly woman with active or convalescent COVID-19.

The V call is TRBV6-4, the J call TRBJ2-2, with TRBD1 identical over 9 bases. The CDR3 runs to 14 residues. Germline assignment: CDR1 MRHNA and CDR2 SNTAGT. Losses at the gene ends were 5 bases for V and 3 bases for J; bases not matched to a gene: 1. CDR3 coding DNA: TGTGCCAGCAGTACAGGGGGCTACACCGGGGAGCTGTTTTTT. Translation gives CASSTGGYTGELFF.

The table lists this clone with a few counts. This chain connects TRBV5-1 to TRBJ2-5, with a tentative D call TRBD2 (6 bases). The CDR3 extends over 17 amino acids. The V and J ends lost 0 bases and 0 bases respectively, with 15 bases between them. Germline V gives CDR1 SGHRS, CDR2 YFSETQ. CDR3 sequence: CASSLAQAGMYQETQYF. DNA of the CDR3: TGCGCCAGCAGCTTGGCTCAGGCGGGGATGTACCAAGAGACCCAGTACTTC. The whole variable domain, filled in from reference TRBV5-1 and TRBJ2-5, reads KAGVTQTPRYLIKTRGQQVTLSCSPISGHRSVSWYQQTPGQGLQFLFEYFSETQRNKGNFPGRFSGRQFSNSRSEMNVSTLELGDSALYLCASSLAQAGMYQETQYFGPGTRLLVL.

V is TRBV7-9 and J is TRBJ2-7, with D tentatively TRBD1 (5 bases). Germline lookup yields CDR1 SEHNR and CDR2 FQNEAQ (reference sequence). With 2 bases removed from V and 1 base from J, the gap between germline ends came to 12 bases. This CDR3 is built from 15 residues. The CDR3 loop reads CASSLMAGWSYEQYF. CDR3 in DNA: TGTGCCAGCAGCTTAATGGCAGGGTGGTCCTACGAGCAGTACTTC. Based on the CDR3 plus reference TRBV7-9 and TRBJ2-7, the full variable domain is DTGVSQNPRHKITKRGQNVTFRCDPISEHNRLYWYRQTLGQGPEFLTYFQNEAQLEKSRLLSDRFSAERPKGSFSTLEIQRTEQGDSAMYLCASSLMAGWSYEQYFGPGTRLTVT.

V and J are TRBV28 and TRBJ2-4; the match to TRBD1 covers 8 bases. Germline loops: CDR1 MDHEN, CDR2 SYDVKM. Trimming at V came to 2 bases and at J to 8 bases, leaving 14 bases not matched to a gene. The CDR3 totals 17 residues. The CDR3 bases are TGTGCCAGCAGTTTAGCGGGACAGGTAGGGGGGACGTACATTCAGTACTTC. It translates to CASSLAGQVGGTYIQYF.

The V and J genes are TRBV7-2 and TRBJ1-5; tentative D call: TRBD1 (6 bases). The CDR3 is 15 residues long. Germline loops: CDR1 SGHTA, CDR2 FQGNSA. V gave up 2 bases and J gave up 3 bases, with 11 bases separating them. The DNA for the CDR3 is TGTGCCAGCAGCTTATCTCACAGGGTCAATCAGCCCCAGCATTTT. This encodes CASSLSHRVNQPQHF. The variable domain in full, with the rest retrieved from reference TRBV7-2 and TRBJ1-5, is GAGVSQSPSNKVTEKGKDVELRCDPISGHTALYWYRQSLGQGLEFLIYFQGNSAPDKSGLPSDRFSAERTGGSVSTLTIQRTQQEDSAVYLCASSLSHRVNQPQHFGDGTRLSIL.